The 9 T cell receptor beta chains below were found in one sample sequenced in a study of cytomegalovirus exposure and HLA in healthy donors. A multiplex PCR was run with 60 Vbeta primers and 13 Jbeta primers. Using immunoSEQ multiplex PCR, the repertoire was profiled, and TCRdb retains in-frame clones only, with some absent. This table has roughly 250,000 clones, under 80% appearing once. Sequencing was carried out using PBMCs. The receptors derive from a female donor in good health and CMV-seronegative.

The chain combines TRBV6-1 with TRBJ1-2; 9 nucleotides line up with TRBD1. Unmatched junction bases numbered 7, after V lost 4 bases and J lost 7 bases. This CDR3 spans 14 amino acids. The germline V gene encodes CDR1 MNHNS and CDR2 SASEGT. The CDR3 region has the DNA TGTGCCAGCAGTGGAGGGACAGGGATTTCTGGCTACACCTTC. As protein: CASSGGTGISGYTF.

The CDR3, as DNA: TGCGCCAGCAGCCCGGACGGCGGCGGGAACACCATATATTTT. Translation: CASSPDGGGNTIYF. V gene TRBV5-1 combines with J gene TRBJ1-3; D uncertain. The CDR3 consists of 14 residues. Per germline, CDR1 SGHRS and CDR2 YFSETQ. Trimming removed 4 bases from V and 7 bases from J, with 15 bases in between. The whole variable domain, filled in from reference TRBV5-1 and TRBJ1-3, reads KAGVTQTPRYLIKTRGQQVTLSCSPISGHRSVSWYQQTPGQGLQFLFEYFSETQRNKGNFPGRFSGRQFSNSRSEMNVSTLELGDSALYLCASSPDGGGNTIYFGEGSWLTVV.

V is TRBV25-1 and J is TRBJ2-7; D uncertain. The germline CDR1 and CDR2 sequences are MGHDK and SYGVNS. The CDR3 is 13 amino acids. V was clipped by 8 bases and J by 5 bases, with 16 bases between them. CDR3 region: CASAGQTRNEQYF. The CDR3 region has the DNA TGTGCCAGCGCTGGCCAGACGAGGAACGAGCAGTACTTC.

The rearrangement links TRBV7-3 to TRBJ2-1, with TRBD2 identical over 11 bases. The CDR3 is 20 residues long. Trimming at V came to 1 base and at J to 0 bases, leaving 11 bases not matched to a gene. Germline CDR1 reads SGHTA; CDR2 reads FQGTGA. CDR3 nucleotide sequence: TGTGCCAGCAGCTTAATGACCACTAGCGGGAGAAGTTCCTCCTACAATGAGCAGTTCTTC. It encodes CASSLMTTSGRSSSYNEQFF.

The chain employs TRBV12-1 and TRBJ2-1; TRBD2, as called in the table, went unchecked against the DNA. TRBV12-1 is labeled a pseudogene. This CDR3 contains 18 residues. The CDR3 spells CASSQTIGRASGRNEQFF. CDR3 nucleotide sequence: TGTGCCAGCAGCCAAACGATCGGCAGGGCTAGCGGGAGGAATGAGCAGTTCTTC.

The chain links TRBV4-1 to TRBJ2-7; 9 nucleotides match TRBD1. The CDR3 is 14 amino acids. Germline V gene sequence: CDR1 MGHRA, CDR2 YSYEKL. V was clipped by 3 bases and J by 3 bases; unmatched bases: 3. DNA of the CDR3: TGCGCCAGCAGCCAGAGGACAGGGGACTACGAGCAGTACTTC. It yields the protein CASSQRTGDYEQYF.

CDR3 DNA sequence: TGTGCCAGCAGCTTAGGGAGTAGCGGGAGTATACATGAGCAGTTCTTC. This translates into CASSLGSSGSIHEQFF. The chain combines TRBV11-2 with TRBJ2-1; 9 bases map to TRBD2. CDR3 length equals 16 residues. Germline V CDR1 and CDR2: SGHAT, FQNNGV. Trimming removed 1 base from V and 8 bases from J; junction bases left unmatched: 9.

The chain recombines TRBV28 with TRBJ2-3; possibly TRBD2 for D (5 bases). Trimming stripped 4 bases from V and 6 bases from J, with 17 bases between. Germline CDR1 and CDR2: MDHEN and SYDVKM. CDR3 length: 15 residues. CDR3 nucleotides: TGTGCCAGCAGTTATACCCGGAGGAGTCCGGATACGCAGTATTTT. Its translation is CASSYTRRSPDTQYF. The variable domain in full, completed from reference TRBV28 and TRBJ2-3, reads DVKVTQSSRYLVKRTGEKVFLECVQDMDHENMFWYRQDPGLGLRLIYFSYDVKMKEKGDIPEGYSVSREKKERFSLILESASTNQTSMYLCASSYTRRSPDTQYFGPGTRLTVL.

The chain links TRBV5-1 to TRBJ1-2, with D perhaps TRBD1 (6 bases). Germline V gene data show CDR1 as SGHRS and CDR2 as YFSETQ. This CDR3 region has 12 residues. The ends were cut back, 1 base at V and 6 bases at J, with 7 bases in the middle. CDR3 protein: CASSLKGDGYTF. CDR3 nucleotide sequence: TGCGCCAGCAGCTTGAAGGGGGATGGCTACACCTTC.